This T cell receptor (beta chain) comes out of a study of blood T cell repertoires in COVID-19. Only in-frame clones appear in the TCRdb table, and some are missing; sequencing was by immunoSEQ multiplex PCR. Of fewer than 140,000 clones listed, about 79% were seen once; the top ten hold 6.2%. Trimming left V 12 bases short and J 6 bases short, with 19 bases between. This CDR3 spans 14 amino acids. From germline, CDR1 is KGHDR and CDR2 SFDVKD. This clone appeared once. The TCR was taken from an elderly man with COVID-19, enrolled during active disease. Sequenced input: peripheral blood. The chain recombines TRBV24-1 with TRBJ2-2, with a weak D call TRBD1 (6 bases). The CDR3 region has the DNA TGTGCCTCATCTCTAGCCGGACAGCCCGGGGAGCTGTTTTTT. The encoded protein is CASSLAGQPGELFF.